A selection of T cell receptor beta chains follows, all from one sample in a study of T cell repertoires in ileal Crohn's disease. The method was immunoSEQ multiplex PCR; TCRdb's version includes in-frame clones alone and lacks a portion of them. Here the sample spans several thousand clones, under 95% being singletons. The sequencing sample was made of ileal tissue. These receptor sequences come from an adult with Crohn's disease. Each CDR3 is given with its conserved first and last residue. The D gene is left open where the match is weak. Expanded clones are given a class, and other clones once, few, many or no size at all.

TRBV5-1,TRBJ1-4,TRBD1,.,TGCGCCAGCAGCATGGGACAGGGTAATGAAAAACTGTTTTTT,CASSMGQGNEKLFF
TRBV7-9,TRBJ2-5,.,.,TGTGCCAGCAGCTTAGGGTTAGCAGAGACCCAGTACTTC,CASSLGLAETQYF
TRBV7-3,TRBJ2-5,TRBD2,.,TGTGCCAGCAGCTTAGTAGCGGGGGGGCCGGAGACCCAGTACTTC,CASSLVAGGPETQYF
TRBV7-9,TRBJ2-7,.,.,TGTGCCAGCAGCTTAAGCAGGGCGGACGAGCAGTACTTC,CASSLSRADEQYF
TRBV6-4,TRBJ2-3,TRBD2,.,TGTGCCAGCAGTACAGGACTAGCGGGCCCCCAAGTAGATACGCAGTATTTT,CASSTGLAGPQVDTQYF
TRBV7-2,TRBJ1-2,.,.,TGTGCCAGCAGCTTAGAAGTTAACTATGGCTACACCTTC,CASSLEVNYGYTF
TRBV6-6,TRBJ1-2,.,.,TGTGCCAGCAGGTCCAGGACGGGCTATGGCTACACCTTC,CASRSRTGYGYTF
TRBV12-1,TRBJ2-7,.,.,TGTGCCAGCAGCTTTGTTCCTCTGTTCGACAGGGGAGACGAGCAGTACTTC,CASSFVPLFDRGDEQYF
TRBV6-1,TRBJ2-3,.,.,TGTGCCAGCAGTGCCCGACAGACCAATACGCAGTATTTT,CASSARQTNTQYF
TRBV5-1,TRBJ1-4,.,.,TGCGCCAGCAGCATCGGGGGTGCTAATGAAAAACTGTTTTTT,CASSIGGANEKLFF
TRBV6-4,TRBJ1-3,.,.,TGTGCCAGCAGACGGGATCCTTCTGGAAACACCATATATTTT,CASRRDPSGNTIYF
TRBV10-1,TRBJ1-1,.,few,TGCGCCAGCCGGGAGAGTCCCGGGGACACTGAAGCTTTCTTT,CASRESPGDTEAFF
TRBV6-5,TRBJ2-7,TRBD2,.,TGTGCCTGCCGGGCTAGCGGGGATTACGAGCAGTACTTC,CACRASGDYEQYF
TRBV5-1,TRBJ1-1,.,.,TGCGCCAGCAGCCGGGGCAGGGGCTCCCAAGACCCAGCTTTCTTT,CASSRGRGSQDPAFF
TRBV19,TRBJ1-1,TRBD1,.,TGTGCCAGTAGTGAGGACAGGGGGAACACTGAAGCTTTCTTT,CASSEDRGNTEAFF
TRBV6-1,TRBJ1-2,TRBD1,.,TGTGCCAGCAGAAATACAGGGGTCCTAGGCGGCTACACCTTC,CASRNTGVLGGYTF
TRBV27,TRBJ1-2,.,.,TGTGCCAGCAGTTTAGCAGGGTATGGCTACACCTTC,CASSLAGYGYTF
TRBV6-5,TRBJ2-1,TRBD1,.,TGTGCCAGCAGCCCCCGGACAGGGGATGAGCAGTTCTTC,CASSPRTGDEQFF
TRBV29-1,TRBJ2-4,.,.,TGCAGCGTTGAAACAGGCGGGCAGCCCAACATTCAGTACTTC,CSVETGGQPNIQYF
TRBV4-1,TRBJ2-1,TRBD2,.,TGCGCCAGCAGCTCCCGGACTAGCGGGGGGGCCTACAATGAGCAGTTCTTC,CASSSRTSGGAYNEQFF
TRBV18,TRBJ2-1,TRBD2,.,TGTGCCAGCTCCCCAATGGGACTATTATACAATGAGCAGTTCTTC,CASSPMGLLYNEQFF
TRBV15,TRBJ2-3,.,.,TGTGCCACGAAACACACTAGCACAGATACGCAGTATTTT,CATKHTSTDTQYF
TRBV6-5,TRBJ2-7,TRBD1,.,TGTGCCAGCAGGGCTGGACAGGGGACTTACGAGCAGTACTTC,CASRAGQGTYEQYF
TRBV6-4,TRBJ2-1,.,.,TGTGCCAGCAGTGAAGGTGGTCTCTCGGAGGCAGAGGAGCAGTTCTTC,CASSEGGLSEAEEQFF
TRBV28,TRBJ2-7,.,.,TGTGCCAGCAGTTTGGAGGTCTACGAGCAGTACTTC,CASSLEVYEQYF
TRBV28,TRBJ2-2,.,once,TGTGCCAGCAGTTTAGGGGGGATGGCGAACACCGGGGAGCTGTTTTTT,CASSLGGMANTGELFF
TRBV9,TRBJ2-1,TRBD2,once,TGTGCCAGCAGTGTAGCGGGACCATACAATGAGCAGTTCTTC,CASSVAGPYNEQFF
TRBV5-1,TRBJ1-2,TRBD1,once,TGCGCCAGCAGCTTGGCGGGACAGGTGATCCATGGCTACACCTTC,CASSLAGQVIHGYTF
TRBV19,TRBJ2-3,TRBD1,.,TGTGCCAGTAGTCAAGTACAGGGGGACGGTTCAGATACGCAGTATTTT,CASSQVQGDGSDTQYF
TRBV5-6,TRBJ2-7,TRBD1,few,TGTGCCAGCAGCTCGGAGGACAGGGGCTCCTACGAGCAGTACTTC,CASSSEDRGSYEQYF
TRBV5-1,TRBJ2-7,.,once,TGCGCCAGCAGCTTGGGGACGTCTAAGGGCGAGCAGTACTTC,CASSLGTSKGEQYF
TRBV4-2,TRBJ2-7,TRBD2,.,TGTGCCAGCAGCCATGGACTAGCGGGAACCTACGAGCAGTACTTC,CASSHGLAGTYEQYF
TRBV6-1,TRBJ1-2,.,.,TGTGCAGGGGTAGGGTATGGCTACACCTTC,CAGVGYGYTF
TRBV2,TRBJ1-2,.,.,TGTGCCAGCAGCGGAGGATATGGCTACACCTTC,CASSGGYGYTF
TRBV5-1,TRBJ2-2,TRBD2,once,TGCGCCAGCAGCTCAGGAGCGGGAGGGTACGGGAACACCGGGGAGCTGTTTTTT,CASSSGAGGYGNTGELFF
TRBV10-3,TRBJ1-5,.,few,TGTGCCACCAAAGAGACAGATAATCAGCCCCAGCATTTT,CATKETDNQPQHF
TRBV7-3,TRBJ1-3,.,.,TGTGCCAGCAGTTCCATGGGTTCGGGGTCTGGAAACACCATATATTTT,CASSSMGSGSGNTIYF
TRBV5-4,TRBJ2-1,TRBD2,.,TGTGCCAGCCTGGCGGGAGGCCCCCGAAGCTCCTACAATGAGCAGTTCTTC,CASLAGGPRSSYNEQFF
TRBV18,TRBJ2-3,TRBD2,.,TGTGCCAGCTCACCAGGAGCGGGGGCAAATACGCAGTATTTT,CASSPGAGANTQYF
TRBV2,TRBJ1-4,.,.,TGTGCCAGCAGTCCCCAGACAGGAATGAATGAAAAACTGTTTTTT,CASSPQTGMNEKLFF
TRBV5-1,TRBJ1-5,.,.,TGCGCCAGCAGCTTGGTGGTACAGCCCCAGCATTTT,CASSLVVQPQHF
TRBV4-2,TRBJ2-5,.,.,TGTGCCAGCAGCCAAGGGACGGTAGTGACTGAGCAAGAGACCCAGTACTTC,CASSQGTVVTEQETQYF
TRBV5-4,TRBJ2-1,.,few,TGTGCCAGCGCAGATGGTTATGAGCAGTTCTTC,CASADGYEQFF
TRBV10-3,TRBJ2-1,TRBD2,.,TGTGCCATCAGCAAGACTAGCGGGGGTTACAATGAGCAGTTCTTC,CAISKTSGGYNEQFF
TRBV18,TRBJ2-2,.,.,TGTGCCAGCTCACCTGGCACCTCCAGTGCCGGGGAGCTGTTTTTT,CASSPGTSSAGELFF
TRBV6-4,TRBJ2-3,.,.,TGTGCCAGCAGTGAATTCGGGGTGGAAGGTGCAGATACGCAGTATTTT,CASSEFGVEGADTQYF
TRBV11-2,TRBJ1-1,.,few,TGTGCCAGCAGCTTGGCCGTTATGAACACTGAAGCTTTCTTT,CASSLAVMNTEAFF
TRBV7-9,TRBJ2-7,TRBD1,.,TGTGCCAGCAGCCGACAGGGGCCCACCTACTTC,CASSRQGPTYF
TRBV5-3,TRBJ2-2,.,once,TGTGCCAGAAGCCGGGACAACACCGGGGAGCTGTTTTTT,CARSRDNTGELFF
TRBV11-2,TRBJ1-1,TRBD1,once,TGTGCCAGCAGCTACACAGGGGCCCAACTGAACACTGAAGCTTTCTTT,CASSYTGAQLNTEAFF
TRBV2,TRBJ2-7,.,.,TGTGCCAGCAGTCAGACCTACGAGCAGTACTTC,CASSQTYEQYF